The 24 T cell receptor beta chains below all came from one sample that was sequenced in a study of blood T cell repertoires in COVID-19. Method: immunoSEQ multiplex PCR; TCRdb's copy keeps in-frame clones and lacks some. The sample consists of about 280,000 clones, approximately 90% of them appearing once. Sequencing input: PBMCs or T cells enriched from blood (not recorded which). These TCRs come from a woman aged 35 to 49 who had recovered from COVID-19.

The V gene is TRBV12-3 or TRBV12-4, the J gene TRBJ1-1; possible D gene TRBD1, 5 bases. The CDR3 runs to 13 residues. Trimming cost V 7 bases and J 0 bases, with 9 bases left between them. The CDR3 sequence is CASKGVMNTEAFF. CDR3 coding DNA: TGTGCCAGCAAAGGGGTCATGAACACTGAAGCTTTCTTT.

The chain links TRBV10-3 to TRBJ2-1; possible D gene TRBD1, 5 bases. With 0 bases removed from V and 4 bases from J, the gap between germline ends came to 10 bases. Looked up from germline, CDR1 is ENHRY and CDR2 is SYGVKD. The length of the CDR3 is 15 residues. In DNA form, the CDR3 reads TGTGCCATCAGTGAGTCGTTGCCAGGGTACAATGAGCAGTTCTTC. Translation: CAISESLPGYNEQFF.

The V call is TRBV9, the J call TRBJ2-1; 16 bases align to TRBD2. Trimming cost V 4 bases and J 11 bases; bases outside gene matches: 6. This CDR3 region has 15 residues. Germline V gene lookup returns CDR1 SGDLS and CDR2 YYNGEE. The CDR3: CASSPGLAGGYQQFF. In DNA, the CDR3 is TGTGCCAGCAGCCCGGGACTAGCGGGAGGGTACCAGCAGTTCTTC.

The chain recombines TRBV2 with TRBJ1-5; TRBD1 is a possible D gene (6 bases). The V and J ends lost 4 bases and 2 bases respectively, with 15 bases between them. CDR3 length: 16 amino acids. Germline lookup yields CDR1 SNHLY and CDR2 FYNNEI. The CDR3 region is CASSAWTVPGNQPQHF. The CDR3 DNA follows: TGTGCCAGCAGTGCCTGGACAGTCCCGGGCAATCAGCCCCAGCATTTT.

This clone was recorded a few times. The chain combines TRBV14 with TRBJ1-3; TRBD1 matches 9 bases. Germline CDR1 reads SGHDN; CDR2 reads FVKESK. This CDR3 contains 16 residues. Trimming cost V 4 bases and J 4 bases; bases outside gene matches: 8. The chain's CDR3 is CASSRLVDRGGNTIYF. The CDR3 nucleotides read TGTGCCAGCAGCCGCCTTGTGGACAGGGGCGGAAACACCATATATTTT.

The genes are TRBV21-1 and TRBJ1-5; the tabulated D call, TRBD1, remains unverified against the DNA. TRBV21-1 is given as a pseudogene. The CDR3 runs 15 residues. The CDR3 spells CASSNADRYHQPQHF. The CDR3 coding sequence is TGTGCCAGCAGCAACGCGGACAGATATCATCAGCCCCAGCATTTT.

The V call is TRBV25-1, the J call TRBJ2-7; tentatively, D is TRBD1 (6 bases). V lost 9 bases, J lost 5 bases, and 20 bases lay in between. This CDR3 is built from 14 residues. Germline V CDR1 and CDR2: MGHDK, SYGVNS. Here the CDR3 reads CASQLGASLNEQYF. The CDR3 region has the DNA TGTGCCAGTCAACTGGGGGCTAGCCTAAACGAGCAGTACTTC.

This clone appeared a few times. This chain joins TRBV7-2 and TRBJ2-1; no definite D call. The CDR3 extends over 13 amino acids. Trimming removed 2 bases from V and 8 bases from J, with 10 bases in between. Germline V gene data show CDR1 as SGHTA and CDR2 as FQGNSA. The CDR3 coding sequence is TGTGCCAGCAGCTTAAAGACACCCCATGAGCAGTTCTTC. This gives the protein CASSLKTPHEQFF.

This sequence joins TRBV7-6 and TRBJ1-4; 7 nucleotides match TRBD1. CDR1 is SGHVS, CDR2 FNYEAQ, per germline. V lost 2 bases, J lost 8 bases, and 5 bases stayed unmatched. The CDR3 is made up of 14 amino acids. CDR3 sequence: CASSLRTGFEKLFF. In nucleotides, the CDR3 is TGTGCCAGCAGCTTAAGGACAGGCTTCGAAAAACTGTTTTTT.

The rearrangement links TRBV28 to TRBJ1-6; 7 bases are a match to TRBD1. The CDR3 spans 16 residues. Germline CDR1 reads MDHEN; CDR2 reads SYDVKM. V dropped 5 bases and J dropped 10; count of bases not matched to a gene: 14. CDR3 nucleotides: TGTGCCAGCAGTCTCCCACAGGGGCCAAAACAATCACCCCTCCACTTT. It specifies CASSLPQGPKQSPLHF. Variable domain in full (rest from reference TRBV28 and TRBJ1-6): DVKVTQSSRYLVKRTGEKVFLECVQDMDHENMFWYRQDPGLGLRLIYFSYDVKMKEKGDIPEGYSVSREKKERFSLILESASTNQTSMYLCASSLPQGPKQSPLHFGNGTRLTVT.

V usage is TRBV2 and J usage is TRBJ2-2, with D possibly being TRBD1 (5 bases). V was trimmed by 5 bases and J by 1 base, leaving 11 bases between them. Germline values: CDR1 SNHLY, CDR2 FYNNEI. The CDR3 is 15 residues long. CDR3 DNA: TGTGCCAGCAGTCTTAGGGGCCGGAACACCGGGGAGCTGTTTTTT. Amino acids: CASSLRGRNTGELFF.

V and J are TRBV9 and TRBJ2-3; D is perhaps TRBD2 (5 bases). There are 15 residues in the CDR3. Germline CDR1 reads SGDLS; CDR2 reads YYNGEE. With 0 bases removed from V and 3 bases from J, the gap between germline ends came to 11 bases. The CDR3 here is CASSVGRAVTDTQYF. The CDR3, as DNA: TGTGCCAGCAGCGTAGGCAGAGCGGTAACAGATACGCAGTATTTT.

The V call is TRBV18, the J call TRBJ1-3; no clear D gene. Germline CDR1 KGHSH, CDR2 LQKENI. This CDR3 comprises 16 residues. Trimming removed 2 bases from V and 0 bases from J, with 11 bases in between. The CDR3 sequence is CASSPEGSGSGNTIYF. The DNA of the CDR3 is TGTGCCAGCTCACCAGAGGGCTCGGGCTCTGGAAACACCATATATTTT.

The chain combines TRBV10-1 with TRBJ2-5; perhaps TRBD1 as D (6 bases). From germline, CDR1 is WNHNN and CDR2 SYGVQD (reference sequence). V was pared by 5 bases and J by 0 bases, with 10 bases between. The CDR3 is made up of 14 amino acids. CDR3 DNA sequence: TGCGCCAGCAGTCAGGGGTCGTACCAAGAGACCCAGTACTTC. It specifies CASSQGSYQETQYF.

J is TRBJ1-6 and V is TRBV10-3; TRBD1 is a possible D gene (6 bases). V lost 5 bases and J 9 bases, leaving 14 bases between the germline ends. The CDR3 covers 14 residues. CDR1 is ENHRY, CDR2 SYGVKD, per germline. The CDR3 coding sequence is TGTGCCATCAGTTACAGGGAAACTGGTTCACCCCTCCACTTT. Protein: CAISYRETGSPLHF.

This clone was found once. The genes are TRBV14 and TRBJ2-7, with D perhaps matching TRBD2 (5 bases). The CDR3 is 11 amino acids. Germline-derived CDR1 and CDR2 are SGHDN and FVKESK. V gave up 7 bases and J gave up 9 bases, with 13 bases separating them. The chain's CDR3 is CASTNGVPQYF. The CDR3 DNA reads as TGTGCCAGCACCAACGGGGTTCCGCAGTACTTC.

This clone was counted only a few times. The V call is TRBV4-2, the J call TRBJ2-2, with 10 positions matching TRBD2. CDR1 and CDR2 (germline): LGHNA, YNFKEQ. There are 18 residues in the CDR3. V lost 0 bases and J lost 7; bases outside the gene matches: 11. CDR3: CASSQDIASGRSNGELFF. The CDR3 nucleotides are TGTGCCAGCAGCCAAGATATCGCTAGCGGGAGATCGAACGGGGAGCTGTTTTTT.

This rearrangement joins TRBV7-8 to TRBJ1-1, with TRBD1 matching 7 bases. V gave up 5 bases and J gave up 8 bases; unmatched junction bases: 8. CDR3 length: 13 residues. The V gene's germline CDR1 is SGHVS and CDR2 FQNEAQ. This CDR3 is CASSTRTGPEAFF. The CDR3, as DNA: TGTGCCAGCAGCACCCGGACAGGTCCAGAAGCTTTCTTT.

The genes are TRBV3-1 (or the pseudogene TRBV3-2) and TRBJ2-5, with 9 bases fitting TRBD2. Germline V gene lookup returns CDR1 LGHDT and CDR2 YNNKEL (reference sequence). The CDR3 sequence is 13 residues long. Germline trimming cut 4 bases from V and 5 bases from J; bases unmatched to any gene: 2. The CDR3 DNA reads as TGTGCCAGCAGCCTTAGCGGGAGTGAGACCCAGTACTTC. Translation: CASSLSGSETQYF.

The chain employs TRBV18 and TRBJ2-7; tentative D call: TRBD2 (5 bases). Per germline, CDR1 KGHSH and CDR2 LQKENI. The CDR3 is 14 amino acids. Trimming took 6 bases from V and 0 from J, leaving 12 bases between them. The CDR3 here is CASSGDYYSYEQYF. In DNA, the CDR3 is TGTGCCAGCTCGGGAGACTACTACTCCTACGAGCAGTACTTC.

V gene TRBV9 combines with J gene TRBJ1-6, with D possibly TRBD1 on 5 matching bases. Germline values: CDR1 SGDLS, CDR2 YYNGEE. The germline V and J ends were trimmed by 4 bases and 0 bases, with 11 bases remaining between them. The CDR3 is 16 amino acids. CDR3 amino acids: CASSTGKSSYNSPLHF. CDR3 sequence (DNA): TGTGCCAGCAGCACAGGAAAGAGCTCCTATAATTCACCCCTCCACTTT.

This sequence joins TRBV7-2 and TRBJ2-1; tentatively, D is TRBD1 (6 bases). This CDR3 is 16 amino acids long. Germline CDR1 is SGHTA and CDR2 is FQGNSA. V lost 1 base and J 7 bases, leaving 17 bases between the germline ends. This CDR3 is CASSLGGRPANNEQFF. CDR3 bases: TGTGCCAGCAGCTTAGGGGGGCGTCCGGCTAATAATGAGCAGTTCTTC. Full variable domain (missing parts from reference TRBV7-2 and TRBJ2-1): GAGVSQSPSNKVTEKGKDVELRCDPISGHTALYWYRQSLGQGLEFLIYFQGNSAPDKSGLPSDRFSAERTGGSVSTLTIQRTQQEDSAVYLCASSLGGRPANNEQFFGPGTRLTVL.

This clone was detected a few times. V gene TRBV7-9 combines with J gene TRBJ2-2, with D tentatively TRBD2 (5 bases). The CDR3 length is 16 residues. Germline V gives CDR1 SEHNR, CDR2 FQNEAQ (reference sequence). V was shortened by 3 bases and J by 5 bases, with 16 bases between the two germline ends. In DNA form, the CDR3 reads TGTGCCAGCAGCTTGGATGGGAGACGGTGGACCGGGGAGCTGTTTTTT. Amino acid sequence: CASSLDGRRWTGELFF.

The V and J genes are TRBV7-8 and TRBJ1-1, with 7 positions matching TRBD1. V shed 5 bases, J shed 4 bases, and the junction held 10 bases outside the gene matches. The CDR3 spans 15 residues. Germline lookup yields CDR1 SGHVS and CDR2 FQNEAQ. The CDR3 sequence is CASSPREGAPTEAFF. CDR3 DNA sequence: TGTGCCAGCAGCCCCCGAGAGGGGGCTCCCACTGAAGCTTTCTTT.